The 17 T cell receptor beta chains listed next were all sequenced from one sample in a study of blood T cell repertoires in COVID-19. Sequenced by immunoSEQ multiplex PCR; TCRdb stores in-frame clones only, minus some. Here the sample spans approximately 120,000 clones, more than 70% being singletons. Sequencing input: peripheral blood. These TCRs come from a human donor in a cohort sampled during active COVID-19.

CDR3 DNA: TGTGCCAGCAGCTTGCAGGGGATTAACACTGAAGCTTTCTTT. Its translation is CASSLQGINTEAFF. V and J are TRBV5-4 and TRBJ1-1; TRBD1 is a possible D gene (6 bases). The CDR3 sequence is 14 residues long. V was trimmed by 1 base and J by 2 bases, leaving 9 bases between them. Germline CDR1 and CDR2: SGHNT and YYREEE (reference sequence).

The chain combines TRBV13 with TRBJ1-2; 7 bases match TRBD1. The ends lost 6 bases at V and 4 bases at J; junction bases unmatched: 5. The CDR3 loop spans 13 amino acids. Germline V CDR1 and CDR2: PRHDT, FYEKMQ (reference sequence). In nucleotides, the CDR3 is TGTGCCAGCAGTCCAGGGGGATTCTATGGCTACACCTTC. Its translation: CASSPGGFYGYTF.

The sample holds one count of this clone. CDR3 residues: CASSENPFRDSGSYEQYF. CDR3 nucleotide sequence: TGTGCCAGCAGTGAAAATCCCTTCAGGGACTCCGGCTCCTACGAGCAGTACTTC. The rearrangement uses TRBV2 and TRBJ2-7; a possible D gene is TRBD2 (6 bases). This CDR3 contains 18 residues. Trimming shortened V by 2 bases and J by 0 bases, and 20 bases separated the two germline ends. Germline lookup yields CDR1 SNHLY and CDR2 FYNNEI.

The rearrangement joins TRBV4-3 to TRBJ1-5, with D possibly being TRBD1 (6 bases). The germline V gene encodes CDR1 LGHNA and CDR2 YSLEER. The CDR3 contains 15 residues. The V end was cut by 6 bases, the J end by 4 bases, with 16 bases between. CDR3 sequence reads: CASSLDRSDNQPQHF. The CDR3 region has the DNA TGCGCCAGCAGTCTTGACAGGTCAGATAATCAGCCCCAGCATTTT.

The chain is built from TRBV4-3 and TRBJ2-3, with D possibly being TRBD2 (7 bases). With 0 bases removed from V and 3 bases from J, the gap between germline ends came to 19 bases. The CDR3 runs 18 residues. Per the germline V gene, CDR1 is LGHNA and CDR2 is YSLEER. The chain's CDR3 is CASSQDRVGGAGTDTQYF. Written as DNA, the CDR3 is TGCGCCAGCAGCCAAGATCGCGTAGGGGGGGCAGGTACAGATACGCAGTATTTT.

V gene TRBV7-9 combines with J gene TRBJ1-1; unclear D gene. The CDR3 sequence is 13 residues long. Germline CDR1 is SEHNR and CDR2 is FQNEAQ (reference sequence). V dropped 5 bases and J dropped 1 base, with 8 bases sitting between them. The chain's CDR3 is CASSRVRNTEAFF. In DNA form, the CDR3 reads TGTGCCAGCAGCAGGGTCAGGAACACTGAAGCTTTCTTT.

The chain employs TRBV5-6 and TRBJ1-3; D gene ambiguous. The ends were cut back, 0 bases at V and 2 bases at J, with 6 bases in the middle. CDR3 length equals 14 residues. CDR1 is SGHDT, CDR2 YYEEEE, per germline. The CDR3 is CASSLVSAGNTIYF. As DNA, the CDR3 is TGTGCCAGCAGCTTGGTTTCAGCTGGAAACACCATATATTTT.

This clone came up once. The CDR3 spells CASSYLGRETQYF. In DNA form, the CDR3 reads TGTGCCAGCAGTTACCTTGGTCGGGAGACCCAGTACTTC. The J gene is TRBJ2-5, the V gene TRBV6-6, with D unclear. V was trimmed by 2 bases and J by 5 bases, leaving 9 bases between them. The CDR3 totals 13 residues. CDR1 and CDR2 from the germline V gene are MNHNY and SVGAGI (reference sequence).

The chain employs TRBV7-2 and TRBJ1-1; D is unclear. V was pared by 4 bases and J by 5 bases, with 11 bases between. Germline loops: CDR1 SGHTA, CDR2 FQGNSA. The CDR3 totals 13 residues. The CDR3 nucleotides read TGTGCCAGCAGCTCCGTCTTGAGTACTGAAGCTTTCTTT. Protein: CASSSVLSTEAFF.

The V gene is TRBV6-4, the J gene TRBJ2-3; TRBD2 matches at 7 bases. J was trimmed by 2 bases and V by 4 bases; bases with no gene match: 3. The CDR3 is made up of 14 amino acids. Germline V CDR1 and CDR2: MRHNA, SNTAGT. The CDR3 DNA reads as TGTGCCAGCAGTGCAAGCGGGGACACAGATACGCAGTATTTT. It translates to CASSASGDTDTQYF.

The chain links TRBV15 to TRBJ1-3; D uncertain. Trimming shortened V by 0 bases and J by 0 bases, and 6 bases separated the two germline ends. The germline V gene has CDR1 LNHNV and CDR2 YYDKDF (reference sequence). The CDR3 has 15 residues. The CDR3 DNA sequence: TGTGCCACCAGCAGAGATCCGGGCTCTGGAAACACCATATATTTT. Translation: CATSRDPGSGNTIYF.

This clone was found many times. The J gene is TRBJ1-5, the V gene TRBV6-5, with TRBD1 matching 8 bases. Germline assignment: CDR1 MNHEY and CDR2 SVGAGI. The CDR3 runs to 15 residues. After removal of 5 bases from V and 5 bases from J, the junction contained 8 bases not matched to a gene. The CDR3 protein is CASSKDRVADQPQHF. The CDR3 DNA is TGTGCCAGCAGTAAGGACAGGGTGGCGGATCAGCCCCAGCATTTT.

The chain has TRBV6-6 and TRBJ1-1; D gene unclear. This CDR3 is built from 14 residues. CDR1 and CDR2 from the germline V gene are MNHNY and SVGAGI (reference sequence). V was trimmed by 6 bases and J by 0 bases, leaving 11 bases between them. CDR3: CASSDWVMNTEAFF. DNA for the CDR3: TGTGCCAGCAGCGACTGGGTTATGAACACTGAAGCTTTCTTT.

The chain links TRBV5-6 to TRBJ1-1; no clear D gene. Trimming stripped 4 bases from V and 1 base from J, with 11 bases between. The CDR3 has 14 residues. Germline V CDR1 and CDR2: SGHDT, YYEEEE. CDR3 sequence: CASSPAGWNTEAFF. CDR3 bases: TGTGCCAGCAGCCCGGCGGGGTGGAACACTGAAGCTTTCTTT. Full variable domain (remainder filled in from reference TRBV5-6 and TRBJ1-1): DAGVTQSPTHLIKTRGQQVTLRCSPKSGHDTVSWYQQALGQGPQFIFQYYEEEERQRGNFPDRFSGHQFPNYSSELNVNALLLGDSALYLCASSPAGWNTEAFFGQGTRLTVV.

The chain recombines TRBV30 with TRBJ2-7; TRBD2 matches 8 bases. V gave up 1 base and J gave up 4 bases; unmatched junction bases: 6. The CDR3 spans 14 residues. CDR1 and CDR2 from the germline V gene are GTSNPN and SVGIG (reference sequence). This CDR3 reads CAWSEERGNYEQYF. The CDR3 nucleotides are TGTGCCTGGAGTGAGGAGCGGGGGAATTACGAGCAGTACTTC.

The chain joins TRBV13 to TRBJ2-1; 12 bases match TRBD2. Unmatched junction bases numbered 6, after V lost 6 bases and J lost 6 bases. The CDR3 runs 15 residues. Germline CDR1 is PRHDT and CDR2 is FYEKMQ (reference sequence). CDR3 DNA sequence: TGTGCCAGCAGACCGACTAGCGGGGGTTTCAATGAGCAGTTCTTC. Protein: CASRPTSGGFNEQFF.

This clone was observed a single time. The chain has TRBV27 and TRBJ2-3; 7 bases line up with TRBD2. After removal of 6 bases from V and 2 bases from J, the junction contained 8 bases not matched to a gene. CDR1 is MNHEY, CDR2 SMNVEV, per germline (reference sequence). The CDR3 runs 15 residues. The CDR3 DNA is TGTGCCAGCAGCCTGACTAGCATCATCACAGATACGCAGTATTTT. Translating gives CASSLTSIITDTQYF.